Listed below are T cell receptor beta chains from one sample, sequenced in a study of CD8 T cells in Susac syndrome. TCRdb re-analysed the immunoSEQ multiplex PCR reads in MiXCR, keeping a single row per CDR3 protein. The sample lists approximately 150,000 distinct CDR3 sequences, just over 90% seen once, with just over 0.13% in the top ten. The sample comprised CD4+ T cells from PBMCs. The receptors derive from a human donor in good health. Both conserved end residues are part of each CDR3. The D gene is left open where the match is weak. A row's size may be missing; if present it is once, few, many or a size class.

j_call d_call v_call clone_size cdr3_nt cdr3_aa
TRBJ2-5 TRBD2 TRBV5-1 . TGCGCCAGCAGCCACGGACAGGGACTAGCGGGGGGAGAGACCCAGTACTTC CASSHGQGLAGGETQYF
TRBJ2-5 TRBD2 TRBV12-5 . TGTGCTAGTGGCCCGCTTAAGAGTAGCGGGGTGGAGACCCAGTACTTC CASGPLKSSGVETQYF
TRBJ1-4 TRBD1 TRBV29-1 . TGCAGCGTGACAGGGGGCGGCGAAAAACTGTTTTTT CSVTGGGEKLFF
TRBJ2-3 . TRBV11-2 . TGTGCCAGCAGTCCCGGGACAACTCACACAGATACGCAGTATTTT CASSPGTTHTDTQYF
TRBJ2-2 . TRBV6-5 . TGTGCCACCATGGGGCCTCGGGACACCGGGGAGCTGTTTTTT CATMGPRDTGELFF
TRBJ2-5 TRBD2 TRBV20-1 . TGCAGTGCTAGAACTAGCGGGGGTGGTGAGACCCAGTACTTC CSARTSGGGETQYF
TRBJ2-5 . TRBV20-1 . TGCAGTGCTAGAGATTTCCAGACCCAGTACTTC CSARDFQTQYF
TRBJ1-1 . TRBV20-1 once TGCAGTGCCTATAGTGGTGTCGACACTGAAGCTTTCTTT CSAYSGVDTEAFF
TRBJ2-1 . TRBV7-9 . TGTGCCAGCAGTTCCGGCAAACGCTCCTACAATGAGCAGTTCTTC CASSSGKRSYNEQFF
TRBJ1-1 . TRBV5-4 . TGTGCCAGCAGCCCCCGGCCTCAGGGGACGAACACTGAAGCTTTCTTT CASSPRPQGTNTEAFF
TRBJ1-5 . TRBV20-1 . TGCAGTGCTGGCCCCCTCAATCAGCCCCAGCATTTT CSAGPLNQPQHF
TRBJ2-7 TRBD1 TRBV6-1 . TGTGCCAGCAACAGAGGGACAGGGGTCGAGCAGTACTTC CASNRGTGVEQYF
TRBJ2-6 TRBD2 TRBV6-6 . TGTGCCAGCGGGAGGGGCGTCCTGACTTTC CASGRGVLTF
TRBJ1-2 . TRBV13 . TGTGCCAGCTCCACGGACCGACGGGGCTACACCTTC CASSTDRRGYTF
TRBJ2-7 TRBD1 TRBV19 once TGTGCCAGTAGTAGGACAGGCCTCTACGAGCAGTACTTC CASSRTGLYEQYF
TRBJ2-5 TRBD2 TRBV9 . TGTGCCAGCAGCGTGGGGACTAGCGGGGTCCAAGAGACCCAGTACTTC CASSVGTSGVQETQYF
TRBJ1-1 . TRBV19 . TGTGCCAGCAACCCGGCCCAGGCATACACTGAAGCTTTCTTT CASNPAQAYTEAFF
TRBJ1-2 TRBD1 TRBV13 . TGTGCCAGCAGCGGCGACAGGGTTGGCTACACCTTC CASSGDRVGYTF
TRBJ1-5 . TRBV20-1 . TGCAGTGCCCCCGGGCTCTATCAGCCCCAGCATTTT CSAPGLYQPQHF
TRBJ2-5 . TRBV25-1 . TGTGCCAGCGGTAGGGGGAGAATCCAGTACTTC CASGRGRIQYF
TRBJ2-7 TRBD1 TRBV27 . TGTGCCAGCAGTACTACCGGGACAGTACTGACCTACGAGCAGTACTTC CASSTTGTVLTYEQYF
TRBJ1-1 . TRBV7-2 . TGTGCCAGCAGCCGAAGGGGAATGAACACTGAAGCTTTCTTT CASSRRGMNTEAFF
TRBJ2-6 TRBD1 TRBV7-8 . TGTGCCAGCAGCTCTGCTCACAGGGGGCCTGGGGCCAACGTCCTGACTTTC CASSSAHRGPGANVLTF
TRBJ1-2 . TRBV7-6 . TGTGCCAGCAGCATTGGAAGTTTTAGCTATGGCTACACCTTC CASSIGSFSYGYTF
TRBJ1-3 . TRBV20-1 . TGCAGTGCTCAACTAGGCTCGCAGGGAGGAAACACCATATATTTT CSAQLGSQGGNTIYF
TRBJ1-2 TRBD1 TRBV6-5 . TGTGCCAGCAGTCCCATGACAGGGGGCCTATATGGCTACACCTTC CASSPMTGGLYGYTF
TRBJ1-1 . TRBV29-1 . TGCAGCGTTGGAAGGGAGAGGAACACTGAAGCTTTCTTT CSVGRERNTEAFF
TRBJ2-7 TRBD2 TRBV6-2/TRBV6-3 . TGTGCCAGCAGGACTAGCGGTAGGGCCTACGAGCAGTACTTC CASRTSGRAYEQYF
TRBJ1-1 . TRBV18 . TGTGCCAGCTCACCAGACGGGGGCGGGACTGAAGCTTTCTTT CASSPDGGGTEAFF
TRBJ1-5 . TRBV2 . TGTGCCAGCAGAGAAAGGCCGGGGGCCAATCAGCCCCAGCATTTT CASRERPGANQPQHF
TRBJ2-3 . TRBV7-3 . TGTGCCAGCAGCCTAGACGCCGGCACGCAGTATTTT CASSLDAGTQYF
TRBJ2-4 . TRBV4-1 few TGCGCCAGCAGCCAAGAAGGGGGAAGTACCAAAAACATTCAGTACTTC CASSQEGGSTKNIQYF
TRBJ2-3 . TRBV20-1 . TGCAGTGCTAGAGAGCTTAGCACAGATACGCAGTATTTT CSARELSTDTQYF
TRBJ2-7 TRBD1 TRBV19 . TGTGCCAGTAGTACGCGCGACAGGGGGTCCCATTACGAGCAGTACTTC CASSTRDRGSHYEQYF
TRBJ1-1 . TRBV3-1 . TGTGCCAGCACGGGCGAGGACGGGACTGAAGCTTTCTTT CASTGEDGTEAFF
TRBJ2-1 TRBD2 TRBV2 . TGTGCCAGCGGGGGAACTAGCGGCTACAATGAGCAGTTCTTC CASGGTSGYNEQFF
TRBJ2-3 . TRBV29-1 . TGCAGCGTCCAAAAGGGGGGAGATACGCAGTATTTT CSVQKGGDTQYF
TRBJ2-5 TRBD1 TRBV15 . TGTGCCACCAGCAGCCCCGACAGGGGGAGAGAGACCCAGTACTTC CATSSPDRGRETQYF
TRBJ2-7 . TRBV7-8 . TGTGCCAGCAGCCAGTCGACAGGCTCCTACGAGCAGTACTTC CASSQSTGSYEQYF
TRBJ1-2 . TRBV5-1 . TGCGCCAGCAGCATTGACAGCTATGGCTACACCTTC CASSIDSYGYTF
TRBJ2-7 TRBD2 TRBV20-1 . TGCAGTGCTTCCTTCGATGGACTAGGGACTACCACCTACGAGCAGTACTTC CSASFDGLGTTTYEQYF
TRBJ1-1 . TRBV12-3/TRBV12-4 . TGTGCCAGCAGACAACAGGGGAACACTGAAGCTTTCTTT CASRQQGNTEAFF
TRBJ1-2 TRBD1 TRBV7-9 . TGTGCCAGCAGCAAGACAGGGCAGGGTGGCTACACCTTC CASSKTGQGGYTF
TRBJ2-3 TRBD2 TRBV29-1 . TGCAGCGTTGAACCGGCTAGCGGGGGAGATACGCAGTATTTT CSVEPASGGDTQYF
TRBJ2-7 . TRBV23-1 . TGCGCCAGCAGTCTAAAGGTTGGCGGAACCTACGAGCAGTACTTC CASSLKVGGTYEQYF
TRBJ1-1 . TRBV6-6 . TGTGCCAGCACCAAGCAGGAGAACACTGAAGCTTTCTTT CASTKQENTEAFF
TRBJ2-2 TRBD2 TRBV6-2/TRBV6-3 . TGTGCCAGCAGCCTAGCCTCGGGGGGTGCCGGGGAGCTGTTTTTT CASSLASGGAGELFF
TRBJ2-7 . TRBV14 . TGTGCCAGCGGGGCCCTTCCCTACGAGCAGTACTTC CASGALPYEQYF
TRBJ2-7 . TRBV3-1 . TGTGCCAGCAGCCTAGAGGTAGGTTACGAGCAGTACTTC CASSLEVGYEQYF
TRBJ2-7 TRBD1 TRBV9 . TGTGCCAGCAGCGTAGCCGGGACAGGGCATGCGGACGAGCAGTACTTC CASSVAGTGHADEQYF
TRBJ1-1 TRBD1 TRBV6-5 . TGTGCCAGCAGTCGCCAGGACAGGGGATCTGAAGCTTTCTTT CASSRQDRGSEAFF
TRBJ1-5 . TRBV29-1 . TGCAGCGTCCAAGGGGGGGGCAATCAGCCCCAGCATTTT CSVQGGGNQPQHF
TRBJ1-2 . TRBV4-2 . TGTGCCAGCAGCCAAGTTGGTCCGGGGGACTATGGCTACACCTTC CASSQVGPGDYGYTF
TRBJ1-2 . TRBV5-4 . TGTGCCAGCAGCTTGTCAAGAAGGGACTCGGACTATGGCTACACCTTC CASSLSRRDSDYGYTF